The 29 T cell receptor beta chains in this list originate from one sample, sequenced in a study of blood T cell repertoires in COVID-19. Profiling relied on immunoSEQ multiplex PCR, and the TCRdb table lists in-frame clones only, not all of them. The sample lists a few hundred thousand clones, 70% to 90% occurring once. The sequenced material came from peripheral blood. These receptor sequences come from a woman aged 30 to 39 who had recovered from COVID-19.

The genes are TRBV5-1 and TRBJ2-2, with D perhaps matching TRBD2 (6 bases). This CDR3 comprises 17 residues. V gave up 0 bases and J gave up 2 bases, with 14 bases separating them. Germline assignment: CDR1 SGHRS and CDR2 YFSETQ. CDR3 nucleotide sequence: TGCGCCAGCAGCTTGGGCCGGGGGAACCTCAACACCGGGGAGCTGTTTTTT. It codes for CASSLGRGNLNTGELFF.

V usage is TRBV28 and J usage is TRBJ1-2, with 8 nucleotides matching TRBD1. The V gene end was trimmed by 6 bases and the J gene end by 0 bases; junction bases not matched to a gene: 12. The CDR3 spans 17 residues. Germline V gives CDR1 MDHEN, CDR2 SYDVKM. CDR3: CASSVPGQDVTNYGYTF. CDR3 in DNA: TGTGCCAGCAGCGTCCCGGGACAGGACGTAACTAACTATGGCTACACCTTC.

As concerns this clone: Mismatch with germline at one junction end may stem from a read error. The chain employs TRBV19 and TRBJ1-6, with 8 bases matching TRBD1. The CDR3 loop spans 15 amino acids. Germline CDR1 LNHDA, CDR2 SQIVND (reference sequence). CDR3 in amino acids: CASSHGQGYSSPLHF. The CDR3 coding sequence is TGTGCCAGTAGTCACGGACAGGGATATAGTTCACCCCTCCACTTT.

The chain recombines TRBV5-1 with TRBJ1-2; maybe TRBD1 (5 bases). CDR1 and CDR2 (germline): SGHRS, YFSETQ. V was cut by 0 bases and J by 6 bases, with 6 bases left in between. The CDR3 consists of 12 residues. The CDR3 is CASSLDRNGYTF. Written as DNA, the CDR3 is TGCGCCAGCAGCTTGGACAGGAATGGCTACACCTTC. The full variable domain, in which reference TRBV5-1 and TRBJ1-2 provide the parts outside the CDR3, is KAGVTQTPRYLIKTRGQQVTLSCSPISGHRSVSWYQQTPGQGLQFLFEYFSETQRNKGNFPGRFSGRQFSNSRSEMNVSTLELGDSALYLCASSLDRNGYTFGSGTRLTVV.

The V gene is TRBV19, the J gene TRBJ1-6; maybe TRBD1 (5 bases). Germline V gives CDR1 LNHDA, CDR2 SQIVND (reference sequence). This CDR3 comprises 15 residues. V lost 11 bases and J 5 bases, leaving 19 bases between the germline ends. CDR3 nucleotides: TGTGCCCCGCCGGGGGGGAGAAGGAATAATTCACCCCTCCACTTT. It specifies CAPPGGRRNNSPLHF.

This chain connects TRBV4-1 to TRBJ1-1; the match to TRBD1 covers 7 bases. The CDR3 sequence is 16 residues long. Germline CDR1 MGHRA, CDR2 YSYEKL. V dropped 1 base and J dropped 4; count of bases not matched to a gene: 9. The CDR3 reads CASSQAPTDRATEAFF. CDR3 DNA: TGCGCCAGCAGCCAAGCCCCCACCGACAGGGCCACTGAAGCTTTCTTT.

This sequence joins TRBV7-3 and TRBJ1-4; 7 bases align to TRBD1. Per the germline V gene, CDR1 is SGHTA and CDR2 is FQGTGA. The CDR3 contains 15 residues. The ends lost 0 bases at V and 7 bases at J; junction bases unmatched: 5. The CDR3 region has the DNA TGTGCCAGCAGCTTAACCGGGACAGCGGGTGAAAAACTGTTTTTT. Amino acid sequence: CASSLTGTAGEKLFF.

This sequence joins TRBV14 and TRBJ1-2; TRBD1 might be the D (6 bases). Germline CDR1 reads SGHDN; CDR2 reads FVKESK. The CDR3 loop spans 15 amino acids. Trimming took off 5 bases at V and 4 bases at J, with 17 bases between the two ends. CDR3 in amino acids: CASSATETGFYGYTF. For the CDR3, the DNA is TGTGCCAGCAGCGCCACAGAAACAGGGTTCTATGGCTACACCTTC. Combining the CDR3 with reference TRBV14 and TRBJ1-2 gives the whole variable domain EAGVTQFPSHSVIEKGQTVTLRCDPISGHDNLYWYRRVMGKEIKFLLHFVKESKQDESGMPNNRFLAERTGGTYSTLKVQPAELEDSGVYFCASSATETGFYGYTFGSGTRLTVV.

In DNA form, the CDR3 reads TGTGCCAGCAGCTTAGCGTCCCAGGGTAGTTCACCCCTCCACTTT. Translating it yields CASSLASQGSSPLHF. The chain links TRBV7-2 to TRBJ1-6; D perhaps matches TRBD1 (5 bases). Trimming left V 0 bases short and J 9 bases short, with 12 bases between. CDR1 is SGHTA and CDR2 is FQGNSA in the germline V gene. This CDR3 comprises 15 residues.

The rearrangement links TRBV9 to TRBJ2-3, with 9 bases lining up with TRBD1. Germline CDR1 and CDR2: SGDLS and YYNGEE. V dropped 5 bases and J dropped 6; count of bases not matched to a gene: 13. This CDR3 comprises 16 residues. This CDR3 is CASSPGTGTLWDTQYF. CDR3 coding DNA: TGTGCCAGCAGTCCCGGGACAGGGACCCTTTGGGATACGCAGTATTTT.

The rearrangement uses TRBV3-1 (or the pseudogene TRBV3-2) and TRBJ2-3; D remains unclear. The CDR3 extends over 13 amino acids. Per the germline V gene, CDR1 is LGHDT and CDR2 is YNNKEL (reference sequence). V was cut by 3 bases and J by 2 bases, with 6 bases left in between. CDR3 nucleotides: TGTGCCAGCAGCCATTATATCACAGATACGCAGTATTTT. Protein: CASSHYITDTQYF.

This chain connects TRBV20-1 to TRBJ1-2; TRBD1 aligns across 9 bases. The CDR3 totals 15 residues. After removal of 3 bases from V and 4 bases from J, the junction contained 9 bases not matched to a gene. Germline values: CDR1 DFQATT, CDR2 SNEGSKA (reference sequence). CDR3 loop: CSASINRGRTYGYTF. The DNA of the CDR3 is TGCAGTGCTAGTATAAACAGGGGGCGGACCTATGGCTACACCTTC.

This clone was counted between two and nine times. This chain's CDR3 is CASSTWTSGSKDTQYF. The CDR3 bases are TGTGCCAGCAGCACCTGGACTAGCGGGAGTAAGGATACGCAGTATTTT. This chain links TRBV7-8 with TRBJ2-3; 13 nucleotides line up with TRBD2. V was clipped by 5 bases and J by 6 bases; unmatched bases: 8. Germline V lookup: CDR1 SGHVS, CDR2 FQNEAQ. The CDR3 extends over 16 amino acids.

This clone showed up just once. The chain is built from TRBV30 and TRBJ2-7; a weak D match, TRBD2 (6 bases). In germline, CDR1 is GTSNPN, CDR2 SVGIG (reference sequence). This CDR3 comprises 14 residues. V was shortened by 0 bases and J by 3 bases, with 12 bases between the two germline ends. Written as DNA, the CDR3 is TGTGCCTGGAGTGTAGGCGGAGGGATCTACGAGCAGTACTTC. Its protein product is CAWSVGGGIYEQYF.

The chain links TRBV6-5 to TRBJ1-2, with a weak D call TRBD1 (5 bases). Germline assignment: CDR1 MNHEY and CDR2 SVGAGI. This CDR3 is built from 12 residues. Trimming removed 10 bases from V and 5 bases from J, with 14 bases in between. The DNA for the CDR3 is TGTGCCACCGGGGGTGGGGTATATGGCTACACCTTC. Its protein product is CATGGGVYGYTF.

In DNA, the CDR3 is TGTGCCAGCAGCGTCGGACAGGGGAATAATGAAAAACTGTTTTTT. Amino acid sequence: CASSVGQGNNEKLFF. The chain is built from TRBV9 and TRBJ1-4, with 9 bases lining up with TRBD1. Germline V CDR1 and CDR2: SGDLS, YYNGEE. V gave up 2 bases and J gave up 4 bases; unmatched junction bases: 3. The length of the CDR3 is 15 residues. The complete variable domain, with remaining parts taken from reference TRBV9 and TRBJ1-4, reads DSGVTQTPKHLITATGQRVTLRCSPRSGDLSVYWYQQSLDQGLQFLIQYYNGEERAKGNILERFSAQQFPDLHSELNLSSLELGDSALYFCASSVGQGNNEKLFFGSGTQLSVL.

The table lists this clone with a few counts. The V call is TRBV5-1, the J call TRBJ1-3; no firm D call. CDR1 is SGHRS and CDR2 is YFSETQ in the germline V gene. The CDR3 spans 12 residues. Trimming cost V 4 bases and J 4 bases, with 6 bases left between them. CDR3 region: CASSAQGNTIYF. Here the CDR3 DNA reads TGCGCCAGCAGCGCCCAGGGAAACACCATATATTTT.

As to this clone: Distinct nucleotide sequences in the sample also encode this CDR3. In DNA, the CDR3 is TGTGCCAGCAGTGAATTAGCGGGGGGGCCTGATACGCAGTATTTT. This gives the protein CASSELAGGPDTQYF. The chain links TRBV6-1 to TRBJ2-3, with 11 bases identical to TRBD2. The CDR3 is made up of 15 amino acids. Germline V gene sequence: CDR1 MNHNS, CDR2 SASEGT. The V and J ends lost 2 bases and 6 bases, in that order; junction bases with no gene match: 4.

The chain couples TRBV7-3 to TRBJ2-3; 8 bases align to TRBD2. Germline V gene lookup returns CDR1 SGHTA and CDR2 FQGTGA. V trimming: 3 bases; J trimming: 6 bases; junction bases outside the gene matches: 8. The CDR3 length is 15 residues. This CDR3 reads CASSFSGGLMDTQYF. For the CDR3, the DNA is TGTGCCAGCAGCTTCTCGGGGGGGTTGATGGATACGCAGTATTTT.

This rearrangement joins TRBV2 to TRBJ1-2, with a weak D call TRBD1 (5 bases). Trimming pared 3 bases from V and 3 bases from J, leaving 17 bases between. Germline CDR1 and CDR2: SNHLY and FYNNEI. This CDR3 is 16 amino acids long. CDR3 protein: CASSDPGRVHYYGYTF. The DNA for the CDR3 is TGTGCCAGCAGTGATCCCGGCAGGGTGCATTACTATGGCTACACCTTC.

The chain uses TRBV19 and TRBJ2-7, with D possibly matching TRBD1 (5 bases). Trimming removed 3 bases at V and 4 bases at J, with 16 bases between. The CDR3 covers 15 residues. Germline-derived CDR1 and CDR2 are LNHDA and SQIVND (reference sequence). The CDR3: CASSMIGQGGYEQYF. Here the CDR3 DNA reads TGTGCCAGTAGTATGATCGGCCAGGGTGGTTACGAGCAGTACTTC.

The V call is TRBV28, the J call TRBJ2-1, with 8 bases matching TRBD2. CDR3 length: 14 amino acids. In germline, CDR1 is MDHEN, CDR2 SYDVKM. After removal of 8 bases from V and 9 bases from J, the junction contained 12 bases not matched to a gene. This CDR3 is CASPPAGGRSEQFF. The CDR3 DNA is TGTGCCAGCCCCCCGGCGGGGGGCCGTAGTGAGCAGTTCTTC.

The chain combines TRBV9 with TRBJ1-5; 7 bases match TRBD1. V shed 0 bases and J 6 bases; nucleotides not matched to a gene: 6. CDR3 size: 15 residues. CDR1 is SGDLS, CDR2 YYNGEE, per germline. The CDR3 is CASSVGAGGGQPQHF. The CDR3 coding sequence is TGTGCCAGCAGCGTAGGGGCAGGGGGAGGTCAGCCCCAGCATTTT.

The V and J genes are TRBV28 and TRBJ1-2; the D is unclear. The CDR3 totals 13 residues. Trimming stripped 6 bases from V and 4 bases from J, with 12 bases between. Germline V gene sequence: CDR1 MDHEN, CDR2 SYDVKM. The CDR3 here is CASSALGSYGYTF. The DNA for the CDR3 is TGTGCCAGCAGCGCACTAGGGAGCTATGGCTACACCTTC.

J is TRBJ1-5 and V is TRBV6-2 or TRBV6-3; TRBD1 matches 10 bases. The germline V gene has CDR1 MNHEY and CDR2 SVGEGT. V shed 5 bases, J shed 4 bases, and the junction held 5 bases outside the gene matches. The CDR3 loop spans 15 amino acids. CDR3: CASSPRDRGNQPQHF. The CDR3 DNA reads as TGTGCCAGCAGTCCCCGGGACAGGGGAAATCAGCCCCAGCATTTT.

In DNA, the CDR3 is TGTGCCATCAGGTTACAGGGGGCAGGGGACAATGAGCAGTTCTTC. The encoded protein is CAIRLQGAGDNEQFF. The rearrangement joins TRBV10-3 to TRBJ2-1; 9 bases agree with TRBD1. After removal of 6 bases from V and 5 bases from J, the junction contained 8 bases not matched to a gene. The CDR3 covers 15 residues. Germline CDR1 is ENHRY and CDR2 is SYGVKD.

This chain uses TRBV5-6 with TRBJ1-4; possibly TRBD1 for D (6 bases). Deletions cut 0 bases from V and 10 bases from J, with 22 bases between. Germline V lookup: CDR1 SGHDT, CDR2 YYEEEE. The CDR3 runs to 17 residues. CDR3 protein: CASSLVQGSTNQGKLFF. Written as DNA, the CDR3 is TGTGCCAGCAGCTTGGTCCAGGGGTCGACAAACCAGGGAAAACTGTTTTTT.

The V gene is TRBV4-2, the J gene TRBJ2-7; 8 bases line up with TRBD2. Losses at the gene ends were 4 bases for V and 7 bases for J; bases not matched to a gene: 9. The CDR3 has 14 amino acids. Germline values: CDR1 LGHNA, CDR2 YNFKEQ. The CDR3 is CASSPVRGAEEQYF. The CDR3 nucleotides are TGTGCCAGCAGCCCTGTGCGGGGGGCTGAGGAGCAGTACTTC.

The genes are TRBV24-1 and TRBJ2-5, with TRBD2 matching over 15 bases. Trimming removed 5 bases from V and 2 bases from J; junction bases left unmatched: 5. From germline, CDR1 is KGHDR and CDR2 SFDVKD. The CDR3 spans 17 residues. This CDR3 is CATSGGLAGGVQETQYF. The DNA of the CDR3 is TGTGCCACCAGTGGTGGACTAGCGGGGGGGGTACAAGAGACCCAGTACTTC.